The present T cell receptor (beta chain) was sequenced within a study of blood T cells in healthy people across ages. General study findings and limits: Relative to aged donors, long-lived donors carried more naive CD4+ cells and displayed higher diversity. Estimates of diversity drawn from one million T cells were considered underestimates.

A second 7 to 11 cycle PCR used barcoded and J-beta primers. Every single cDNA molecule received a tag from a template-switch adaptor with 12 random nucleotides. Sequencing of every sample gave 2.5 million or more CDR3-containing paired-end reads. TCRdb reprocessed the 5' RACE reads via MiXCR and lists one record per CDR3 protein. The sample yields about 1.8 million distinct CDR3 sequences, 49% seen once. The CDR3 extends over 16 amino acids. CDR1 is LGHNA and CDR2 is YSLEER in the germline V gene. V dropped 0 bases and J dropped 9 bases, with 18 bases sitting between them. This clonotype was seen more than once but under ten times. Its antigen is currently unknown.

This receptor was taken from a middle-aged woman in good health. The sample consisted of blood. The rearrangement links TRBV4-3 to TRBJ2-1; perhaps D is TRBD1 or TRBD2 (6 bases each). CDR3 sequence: CASSQDPPGARREQFF. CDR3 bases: TGCGCCAGCAGCCAAGACCCCCCGGGGGCACGTCGTGAGCAGTTCTTC.